A single sample is the source of the 26 T cell receptor beta chains below, sequenced in a study of T cells after yellow fever vaccination. From the 5' RACE reads, TCRdb called clonotypes with MiXCR, one entry per CDR3 protein. The sample records around 300,000 distinct CDR3 sequences, 10% to 15% being singletons. Source: CD4+ T cells sorted from PBMCs, taken 45 days after the yellow fever booster vaccination. The receptor source for this set is a man aged 25 to 40 who received the YFV17D yellow fever vaccine.

This clonotype was found a few times. The gene calls are TRBV20-1 and TRBJ2-5; D call uncertain. Trimming took 4 bases from V and 3 from J, leaving 12 bases between them. This CDR3 has 13 amino acids. Germline lookup yields CDR1 DFQATT and CDR2 SNEGSKA (reference sequence). CDR3 bases: TGCAGTGCTACCCGGACGCATAAAGAGACCCAGTACTTC. Its translation is CSATRTHKETQYF.

This chain connects TRBV5-1 to TRBJ2-1; D might be TRBD2 (5 bases). In germline, CDR1 is SGHRS, CDR2 YFSETQ. The CDR3 has 15 amino acids. Deletions cut 1 base from V and 4 bases from J, with 12 bases between. The CDR3 sequence: CASSLLGLTYNEQFF. The CDR3, as DNA: TGCGCCAGCAGCTTGTTAGGACTGACATACAATGAGCAGTTCTTC.

This clonotype has just a few counts. CDR3 sequence: CASSTPGLSSGWFF. The CDR3 nucleotides are TGTGCCAGCAGCACTCCGGGGCTATCCTCCGGCTGGTTCTTC. The chain combines TRBV5-5 with TRBJ2-1; D possibly matches TRBD1 or TRBD2 (5 bases each). V was trimmed by 4 bases and J by 15 bases, leaving 23 bases between them. The CDR3 sequence is 14 residues long. The V gene's germline CDR1 is SGHKS and CDR2 YYEKEE (reference sequence).

This clonotype was seen at least ten times. The chain carries TRBV12-3 or TRBV12-4 and TRBJ2-5; D unclear. This CDR3 spans 12 amino acids. Trimming removed 3 bases from V and 4 bases from J, with 6 bases in between. The CDR3 region is CASSFKGETQYF. CDR3 DNA: TGTGCCAGCAGTTTTAAGGGAGAGACCCAGTACTTC.

This sequence joins TRBV19 and TRBJ2-7, with 9 bases identical to TRBD1. V trimming: 2 bases; J trimming: 6 bases; junction bases outside the gene matches: 8. The CDR3 is made up of 15 amino acids. Germline assignment: CDR1 LNHDA and CDR2 SQIVND (reference sequence). CDR3 residues: CASSIIGTGMAEQYF. DNA of the CDR3: TGTGCCAGTAGTATAATCGGGACAGGGATGGCCGAGCAGTACTTC. The full variable domain, its missing parts supplied by reference TRBV19 and TRBJ2-7, is DGGITQSPKYLFRKEGQNVTLSCEQNLNHDAMYWYRQDPGQGLRLIYYSQIVNDFQKGDIAEGYSVSREKKESFPLTVTSAQKNPTAFYLCASSIIGTGMAEQYFGPGTRLTVT.

CDR3 nucleotide sequence: TGCAGTGCTCGGACCGGGACAGGGGGTTTACCCCTCCACTTT. Amino acid sequence: CSARTGTGGLPLHF. The chain recombines TRBV20-1 with TRBJ1-6; 11 bases are shared with TRBD1. The CDR3 runs to 14 residues. V shed 5 bases, J shed 12 bases, and the junction held 9 bases outside the gene matches. Germline V gene data show CDR1 as DFQATT and CDR2 as SNEGSKA (reference sequence).

The V gene is TRBV14, the J gene TRBJ1-2; the D gene is possibly TRBD1 (5 bases). Germline CDR1 is SGHDN and CDR2 is FVKESK. Between the trimmed V and J ends, which lost 3 bases and 4 bases, there was a span of 12 bases. This CDR3 region has 14 residues. CDR3 loop: CASSQGIGTYGYTF. In DNA, the CDR3 is TGTGCCAGCAGCCAGGGGATCGGGACCTATGGCTACACCTTC.

This clonotype was counted ten times or more. The chain recombines TRBV5-5 with TRBJ2-7; TRBD1 might be the D (5 bases). The CDR3 extends over 15 amino acids. Trimming took off 4 bases at V and 2 bases at J, with 16 bases between the two ends. Per germline, CDR1 SGHKS and CDR2 YYEKEE (reference sequence). The CDR3 protein is CASSPTPQGPYEQYF. In DNA, the CDR3 is TGTGCCAGCAGCCCCACGCCCCAGGGTCCCTACGAGCAGTACTTC.

This clonotype occurred many times. V gene TRBV6-1 combines with J gene TRBJ2-7; D gene uncertain. The germline CDR1 and CDR2 sequences are MNHNS and SASEGT. Trimming stripped 7 bases from V and 1 base from J, with 14 bases between. The CDR3 totals 14 residues. This CDR3 reads CASKSSVNSYEQYF. In DNA form, the CDR3 reads TGTGCCAGCAAATCAAGCGTTAATTCCTACGAGCAGTACTTC.

This chain links TRBV7-8 with TRBJ2-7, with TRBD1 as a possible D gene (6 bases). Germline loops: CDR1 SGHVS, CDR2 FQNEAQ. The CDR3 spans 11 residues. V dropped 8 bases and J dropped 7 bases, with 12 bases sitting between them. The DNA for the CDR3 is TGTGCCAGCGGGGGTCAGGGGGAGCAGTACTTC. Translated: CASGGQGEQYF.

This clonotype was observed a few times. The chain carries TRBV5-5 and TRBJ2-5; possibly TRBD2 for D (5 bases). Trimming took 4 bases from V and 5 from J, leaving 15 bases between them. This CDR3 has 14 residues. Germline CDR1 is SGHKS and CDR2 is YYEKEE (reference sequence). The CDR3 DNA reads as TGTGCCAGCAGCAGCCGCGCGGGCGACGAGACCCAGTACTTC. Its protein is CASSSRAGDETQYF.

The genes are TRBV7-2 and TRBJ2-5; 8 nucleotides agree with TRBD1. V was pared by 5 bases and J by 5 bases, with 10 bases of the junction left unmatched. This CDR3 has 15 residues. In germline, CDR1 is SGHTA, CDR2 FQGNSA. CDR3 nucleotides: TGTGCCAGCAGCCCCACGGACAGGGCGAGGGAGACCCAGTACTTC. Translation: CASSPTDRARETQYF. Filled out from reference TRBV7-2 and TRBJ2-5, the complete variable domain reads GAGVSQSPSNKVTEKGKDVELRCDPISGHTALYWYRQSLGQGLEFLIYFQGNSAPDKSGLPSDRFSAERTGGSVSTLTIQRTQQEDSAVYLCASSPTDRARETQYFGPGTRLLVL.

Only a few counts were recorded for this clonotype. The chain carries TRBV7-2 and TRBJ2-7, with 7 bases fitting TRBD2. The germline V gene has CDR1 SGHTA and CDR2 FQGNSA. The CDR3 contains 15 residues. V was pared by 1 base and J by 4 bases, with 7 bases of the junction left unmatched. The CDR3 loop reads CASSLGGGGAYEQYF. CDR3 sequence (DNA): TGTGCCAGCAGCTTAGGGGGGGGAGGGGCGTACGAGCAGTACTTC. The full variable domain, rest sourced from reference TRBV7-2 and TRBJ2-7, is GAGVSQSPSNKVTEKGKDVELRCDPISGHTALYWYRQSLGQGLEFLIYFQGNSAPDKSGLPSDRFSAERTGGSVSTLTIQRTQQEDSAVYLCASSLGGGGAYEQYFGPGTRLTVT.

This clonotype was seen more than once but under ten times. The CDR3 DNA follows: TGTGCCAGCAGCTTAGGACGCGGGAGGGCTTCAGAGACCCAGTACTTC. This translates into CASSLGRGRASETQYF. The gene calls are TRBV7-2 and TRBJ2-5; 9 bases are a match to TRBD2. V shed 1 base, J shed 4 bases, and the junction held 7 bases outside the gene matches. The CDR3 covers 16 residues. CDR1 is SGHTA and CDR2 is FQGNSA in the germline V gene.

The chain is built from TRBV3-1 and TRBJ1-1; possibly TRBD1 for D (6 bases). V was cut by 4 bases and J by 8 bases, with 14 bases left in between. Germline V gives CDR1 LGHDT, CDR2 YNNKEL (reference sequence). The CDR3 is 13 amino acids. The CDR3 loop is CASSPRQAWEAFF. The CDR3 DNA reads as TGTGCCAGCAGCCCCCGACAGGCCTGGGAAGCTTTCTTT.

This clonotype was seen more than once but under ten times. The chain combines TRBV7-2 with TRBJ2-1; D might be TRBD1 or TRBD2, each matching 6 bases. V lost 4 bases, J lost 1 base, and 17 bases lay in between. The CDR3 covers 17 residues. The germline CDR1 and CDR2 sequences are SGHTA and FQGNSA. The CDR3 reads CASSSWTTQGSYNEQFF. The CDR3 DNA sequence: TGTGCCAGCAGCTCATGGACTACCCAGGGGTCCTACAATGAGCAGTTCTTC.

In its sample, this clonotype was seen many times. DNA for the CDR3: TGCGCCAGCAGCCCCACAGGGGGCCCCACAGATACGCAGTATTTT. Its translation is CASSPTGGPTDTQYF. The rearrangement links TRBV5-1 to TRBJ2-3; 9 nucleotides match TRBD1. The germline CDR1 and CDR2 sequences are SGHRS and YFSETQ. The CDR3 spans 15 residues. V gave up 4 bases and J gave up 2 bases; unmatched junction bases: 5.

V is TRBV7-2 and J is TRBJ2-3; TRBD2 matches at 7 bases. The CDR3 is 15 amino acids. The germline V gene encodes CDR1 SGHTA and CDR2 FQGNSA. J was trimmed by 5 bases and V by 0 bases; bases with no gene match: 5. CDR3 loop: CASSLAGGPKDTQYF. The DNA for the CDR3 is TGTGCCAGCAGCTTAGCGGGAGGGCCGAAAGATACGCAGTATTTT.

This clonotype was counted only a few times. The chain recombines TRBV20-1 with TRBJ2-7; a possible D gene is TRBD1 (7 bases). From germline, CDR1 is DFQATT and CDR2 SNEGSKA (reference sequence). Trimming stripped 6 bases from V and 3 bases from J, with 18 bases between. This CDR3 region has 14 residues. CDR3: CSAIKEGAIYEQYF. CDR3 in DNA: TGCAGTGCCATAAAGGAGGGGGCTATCTACGAGCAGTACTTC.

The genes are TRBV15 and TRBJ2-7; D is unresolved. V was pared by 4 bases and J by 9 bases, with 19 bases between. Germline loops: CDR1 LNHNV, CDR2 YYDKDF (reference sequence). CDR3 size: 14 residues. The CDR3 nucleotides are TGTGCCACCAGCATGGAGAAAGTGGCCGTGGGGCAGTACTTC. Translation gives CATSMEKVAVGQYF.

J is TRBJ1-6 and V is TRBV20-1, with 10 bases that match TRBD1. The V gene's germline CDR1 is DFQATT and CDR2 SNEGSKA (reference sequence). With V trimmed by 3 bases and J by 9 bases, 8 bases remained unmatched. The CDR3 consists of 15 residues. DNA for the CDR3: TGCAGTGCTAGGCTTCCGGGACAGGGGCTTTCACCCCTCCACTTT. This codes for CSARLPGQGLSPLHF.

This clonotype was found many times. This sequence joins TRBV12-3 or TRBV12-4 and TRBJ1-1; the D is unclear. Trimming stripped 7 bases from V and 1 base from J, with 10 bases between. This CDR3 is 13 amino acids long. CDR3 DNA sequence: TGTGCCAGCACCCTAGTAGGGAACACTGAAGCTTTCTTT. This translates into CASTLVGNTEAFF.

This chain uses TRBV7-9 with TRBJ2-1; maybe TRBD2 (5 bases). CDR3 length: 12 amino acids. Looked up from germline, CDR1 is SEHNR and CDR2 is FQNEAQ (reference sequence). V was clipped by 5 bases and J by 12 bases, with 14 bases between them. CDR3 region: CASSRPSGAQFF. CDR3 in DNA: TGTGCCAGCAGCCGTCCCAGCGGAGCGCAGTTCTTC.

DNA for the CDR3: TGTGCCAGCAGCTTACCCGGCCGCGCTGCCTACGAGCAGTACTTC. Translating gives CASSLPGRAAYEQYF. The J gene is TRBJ2-7, the V gene TRBV7-4; D gene ambiguous. Germline CDR1 and CDR2: SGHVT and SQSDAQ. CDR3 length: 15 amino acids. Trimming left V 2 bases short and J 2 bases short, with 13 bases between.

V usage is TRBV4-3 and J usage is TRBJ2-2; unclear D gene. The CDR3 consists of 16 residues. CDR1 is LGHNA and CDR2 is YSLEER in the germline V gene. Trimming took off 0 bases at V and 1 base at J, with 9 bases between the two ends. In DNA form, the CDR3 reads TGCGCCAGCAGCCAAGATCCCGGCCTGAACACCGGGGAGCTGTTTTTT. It encodes CASSQDPGLNTGELFF.

This chain links TRBV12-3 or TRBV12-4 with TRBJ1-5; D might be TRBD1 (6 bases). This CDR3 comprises 14 residues. V lost 6 bases and J lost 1, with 10 bases in between. This CDR3 reads CASSPDRSNQPQHF. In DNA, the CDR3 is TGTGCCAGCAGCCCGGACAGAAGCAATCAGCCCCAGCATTTT.